A selection of T cell receptor beta chains follows, all from one sample in a study of blood T cell repertoires in COVID-19. Sequencing used immunoSEQ multiplex PCR; TCRdb keeps in-frame clones, though not all of them. Of around 310,000 clones listed, about nine tenths are singletons. The sequenced sample consisted of PBMCs or T cells enriched from blood (not recorded which). The source of these receptors is a woman between 40 and 50 years old who had recovered from COVID-19. Both conserved end residues are part of each CDR3. D genes are given only for firm matches. A clone size is listed for some rows: how often the clone was seen (once, few, many), or a class if it is expanded.

NA	TRBV7-2	NA	TRBJ2-1	CASSLLLGTASYNEQFF	TGTGCCAGCAGCTTACTTCTGGGCACCGCCTCCTACAATGAGCAGTTCTTC
NA	TRBV2	TRBD1	TRBJ1-1	CASRDQGANTEAFF	TGTGCCAGCAGGGATCAGGGGGCTAACACTGAAGCTTTCTTT
NA	TRBV30	NA	TRBJ2-7	CAWSSGVSYEQYF	TGTGCCTGGAGTTCGGGGGTCTCCTACGAGCAGTACTTC
few	TRBV5-1	NA	TRBJ1-5	CASSDPAAGDGQPQHF	TGCGCCAGCAGCGACCCGGCGGCAGGGGACGGTCAGCCCCAGCATTTT
once	TRBV24-1	TRBD1	TRBJ1-2	CATSDQTGGNYGYTF	TGTGCCACCAGTGATCAGACAGGGGGCAACTATGGCTACACCTTC
NA	TRBV29-1	NA	TRBJ1-2	CSAQISGVPYYGYTF	TGCAGCGCCCAGATTTCAGGGGTCCCCTACTATGGCTACACCTTC
NA	TRBV5-6	NA	TRBJ2-5	CASSLRRRREQPKQETQYF	TGTGCCAGCAGCTTGAGGCGGAGACGGGAGCAACCAAAACAAGAGACCCAGTACTTC
NA	TRBV5-1	TRBD1	TRBJ2-7	CASSLGGTGGYEQYF	TGCGCCAGCAGCTTGGGAGGGACAGGGGGCTACGAGCAGTACTTC
NA	TRBV30	NA	TRBJ2-7	CAWSVLYYLGVREEQYF	TGTGCCTGGAGTGTCCTTTATTACTTAGGGGTTCGGGAGGAGCAGTACTTC
NA	TRBV11-3	NA	TRBJ2-3	CASSLWATTDTQYF	TGTGCCAGCAGCCTTTGGGCGACCACAGATACGCAGTATTTT
NA	TRBV4-3	TRBD1	TRBJ1-2	CASSQEGTGGFYGYTF	TGCGCCAGCAGCCAAGAAGGGACAGGGGGCTTCTATGGCTACACCTTC
once	TRBV18	NA	TRBJ2-6	CASSEGLPSSGANVLTF	TGTGCCAGCTCGGAGGGACTGCCGAGCTCTGGGGCCAACGTCCTGACTTTC
NA	TRBV6-5	NA	TRBJ1-1	CASSYSRVSEAFF	TGTGCCAGCAGTTACTCCAGGGTGTCTGAAGCTTTCTTT
NA	TRBV2	NA	TRBJ2-5	CASSVTGLQETQYF	TGTGCCAGCAGCGTTACAGGGCTGCAAGAGACCCAGTACTTC
NA	TRBV29-1	NA	TRBJ2-2	CSVWSGDTGELFF	TGCAGCGTTTGGAGCGGTGACACCGGGGAGCTGTTTTTT